These T cell receptor beta chains were read from a single sample in a study of regulatory and conventional T cells in RAG deficiency. Produced via immunoSEQ multiplex PCR; TCRdb's table is partial and in-frame only. The profile shows tens of thousands of clones, 75% to 95% of them singletons. These data were also filed under a second study, of regulatory T cells.

The sample taken for sequencing was Tregs sorted from blood. The source of these receptors is a human donor in good health. The CDR3 runs from the conserved cysteine through the conserved F or W. D genes are given only for firm matches.

TRBV10-3	NA	TRBJ2-7	CATSERGNYEQYF
TRBV6-1	TRBD1	TRBJ2-2	CASSGPGQGAVTGELFF
TRBV7-2	TRBD1	TRBJ1-1	CASSYLGQGGTEAFF
TRBV18	TRBD2	TRBJ2-3	CASSPSGTSGGTTDTQYF
TRBV19	NA	TRBJ1-1	CASTISRRRNTEAFF
TRBV5-6	NA	TRBJ2-7	CASSSGASYEQYF
TRBV4-1	NA	TRBJ2-2	CASSSGLGGTGELFF
TRBV7-2	NA	TRBJ2-6	CASSPQAVSGANVLTF
TRBV7-2	NA	TRBJ1-2	CASSLGGRGYTF
TRBV14	NA	TRBJ2-5	CASRQQGNFRMTQYF
TRBV14	NA	TRBJ2-2	CASSPRTFRHTGELFF
TRBV19	NA	TRBJ1-6	CASSMLRDSPLHF
TRBV18	NA	TRBJ1-5	CASSPGFGGGGQPQHF
TRBV7-9	TRBD1	TRBJ1-4	CASSRTGVGEKLFF
TRBV5-1	NA	TRBJ2-1	CASSLASDRSRNEQFF
TRBV7-2	NA	TRBJ2-6	CASSRAPRVGANVLTF
TRBV5-6	TRBD2	TRBJ2-3	CASSYGLAGGIRLDTQYF
TRBV4-2	TRBD2	TRBJ2-3	CASSQGLAGTDTQYF
TRBV7-2	NA	TRBJ1-2	CASSQGGRITYGYTF
TRBV5-1	TRBD1	TRBJ2-5	CASSPGDRSNGETQYF
TRBV11-1	TRBD2	TRBJ2-3	CASSPLFGGASADTQYF
TRBV2	TRBD1	TRBJ1-2	CASSEAPRGLFLLNYGYTF
TRBV30	NA	TRBJ1-4	CAWSVRNEKLFF
TRBV5-1	NA	TRBJ1-2	CASSLKGFGANYGYTF
TRBV6-1	NA	TRBJ2-3	CASSNRWGTDTQYF
TRBV29-1	TRBD1	TRBJ1-2	CSVKGQGGKANYGYTF
TRBV5-4	TRBD1	TRBJ2-5	CASRAGTVSQETQYF
TRBV5-5	TRBD2	TRBJ2-3	CASSSGRGITDTQYF
TRBV2	NA	TRBJ2-7	CASSEGRTYEQYF
TRBV10-3	NA	TRBJ1-2	CAISGGAGIGYTF
TRBV11-2	NA	TRBJ1-2	CASSFGAGAYGYTF
TRBV6-6	NA	TRBJ1-6	CASSIATALGNSPLHF
TRBV7-9	NA	TRBJ1-1	CASSLEGEAFF
TRBV19	NA	TRBJ1-6	CASSASRANSPLHF
TRBV6-6	TRBD1	TRBJ2-7	CASSTRQGTTGEQYF
TRBV6-5	NA	TRBJ1-3	CASSFSGFSGNTIYF
TRBV7-9	TRBD1	TRBJ2-7	CASSFGTGGYEQYF
TRBV28	TRBD2	TRBJ2-7	CASSLSRPTSGGYEQYF
TRBV12-5	TRBD1	TRBJ2-5	CASGRQGEETQYF
TRBV28	NA	TRBJ1-2	CASSGVDRPRNYGYTF
TRBV6-5	TRBD1	TRBJ2-1	CASSYDGTGGNEQFF
TRBV12-5	TRBD1	TRBJ1-1	CASGNHRGNTEAFF
TRBV4-2	TRBD1	TRBJ2-2	CASSGTGVFPGELFF
TRBV7-3	NA	TRBJ1-5	CASSSGRNQPQHF
TRBV11-3	TRBD1	TRBJ2-7	CASSLGSTGTGTDEQYF
TRBV29-1	NA	TRBJ1-2	CSVETVNYGYTF
TRBV11-2	TRBD1	TRBJ1-4	CASSGQGNEKLFF
TRBV12-5	NA	TRBJ1-3	CASGRRRTDDLGNTIYF
TRBV7-8	NA	TRBJ2-7	CASSPLRGRSYEQYF
TRBV10-1	NA	TRBJ2-7	CASSPFSECEQYF
TRBV29-1	TRBD1	TRBJ2-7	CSVVGTGLSYEQYF